The 15 T cell receptor beta chains in this list originate from one sample, sequenced in a study of blood T cell repertoires in COVID-19 (dated by TCRdb to 2020 to 2022). Library prep was done by the immunoSEQ multiplex PCR assay. TCRdb re-hosts the immuneACCESS table, in-frame sequences only. Its copies lack some clones; in the studies checked, an unresolved V gene accounts for under half of them, and the cause for the rest is not known. The sample table shows about 280,000 clones, and 80% to 90% are seen once. About 4% of the sample goes to the ten largest clones. The source material was PBMCs or T cells enriched from blood (not recorded which). Receptors were obtained from a woman in her thirties with acute COVID-19.

This clone was counted once. The genes are TRBV3-1 (or the pseudogene TRBV3-2) and TRBJ1-2; TRBD1 aligns across 7 bases. Germline values: CDR1 LGHDT, CDR2 YNNKEL (reference sequence). Losses at the gene ends were 4 bases for V and 2 bases for J; bases not matched to a gene: 4. This CDR3 contains 14 residues. For the CDR3, the DNA is TGTGCCAGCAGCCCGACGGACAGGAACTATGGCTACACCTTC. As protein: CASSPTDRNYGYTF.

This sequence joins TRBV28 and TRBJ2-5, with a weak D call TRBD2 (6 bases). The V gene lost 8 bases and the J gene lost 5 bases, with 9 bases spanning the gap. Per the germline V gene, CDR1 is MDHEN and CDR2 is SYDVKM. The CDR3 contains 11 residues. CDR3: CASGRLETQYF. In DNA form, the CDR3 reads TGTGCCAGCGGGAGGCTGGAGACCCAGTACTTC.

This clone has just one count. CDR3 amino acids: CASSLRGAYTGELFF. The CDR3 bases are TGTGCCAGCAGTTTACGCGGGGCTTACACCGGGGAGCTGTTTTTT. The chain recombines TRBV28 with TRBJ2-2; D perhaps matches TRBD2 (6 bases). V dropped 2 bases and J dropped 3 bases, with 10 bases sitting between them. This CDR3 contains 15 residues. Germline values: CDR1 MDHEN, CDR2 SYDVKM. Based on the CDR3 plus reference TRBV28 and TRBJ2-2, the full variable domain is DVKVTQSSRYLVKRTGEKVFLECVQDMDHENMFWYRQDPGLGLRLIYFSYDVKMKEKGDIPEGYSVSREKKERFSLILESASTNQTSMYLCASSLRGAYTGELFFGEGSRLTVL.

The chain couples TRBV18 to TRBJ2-3; D possibly corresponds to TRBD1 (5 bases). CDR1 is KGHSH, CDR2 LQKENI, per germline. V lost 2 bases, J lost 2 bases, and 8 bases lay in between. The CDR3 contains 14 residues. The CDR3 DNA reads TGTGCCAGCTCACCAAGACAGACCACAGATACGCAGTATTTT. Translating it yields CASSPRQTTDTQYF.

The genes are TRBV28 and TRBJ2-7; 8 positions agree with TRBD1. Per the germline V gene, CDR1 is MDHEN and CDR2 is SYDVKM. The CDR3 runs 14 residues. V shed 6 bases and J 5 bases; nucleotides not matched to a gene: 9. The CDR3 region is CASRSRTGYNEQYF. In nucleotides, the CDR3 is TGTGCCAGCAGATCCAGGACAGGGTACAACGAGCAGTACTTC. The full variable domain, rest sourced from reference TRBV28 and TRBJ2-7, is DVKVTQSSRYLVKRTGEKVFLECVQDMDHENMFWYRQDPGLGLRLIYFSYDVKMKEKGDIPEGYSVSREKKERFSLILESASTNQTSMYLCASRSRTGYNEQYFGPGTRLTVT.

The genes are TRBV24-1 and TRBJ2-2; 7 nucleotides line up with TRBD1. Trimming cost V 7 bases and J 4 bases; bases outside gene matches: 5. Germline V gives CDR1 KGHDR, CDR2 SFDVKD. The CDR3 has 14 amino acids. The CDR3 DNA sequence: TGTGCCACCAGAGGGGGACAGAGCACCGGGGAGCTGTTTTTT. Translating it yields CATRGGQSTGELFF.

This chain joins TRBV9 and TRBJ1-2, with a tentative D call TRBD1 (6 bases). Germline V gene lookup returns CDR1 SGDLS and CDR2 YYNGEE. Trimming stripped 4 bases from V and 4 bases from J, with 14 bases between. This CDR3 has 14 amino acids. CDR3 nucleotides: TGTGCCAGCAGCCTCAAACAGGGCGCCTATGGCTACACCTTC. Its translation: CASSLKQGAYGYTF.

This chain connects TRBV28 to TRBJ1-1, with TRBD1 identical over 8 bases. The CDR3 is 14 residues long. Germline loops: CDR1 MDHEN, CDR2 SYDVKM. Germline trimming cut 6 bases from V and 4 bases from J; bases unmatched to any gene: 7. Here the CDR3 reads CASRYQGAGTEAFF. CDR3 sequence (DNA): TGTGCCAGCAGGTATCAGGGGGCCGGCACTGAAGCTTTCTTT.

The gene calls are TRBV3-1 (or the pseudogene TRBV3-2) and TRBJ2-5, with D tentatively TRBD1 (5 bases). The CDR3 has 13 residues. In germline, CDR1 is LGHDT, CDR2 YNNKEL (reference sequence). Trimming removed 5 bases at V and 5 bases at J, with 12 bases between. As DNA, the CDR3 is TGTGCCAGCAGCTCTCAGGGCTTCGAGACCCAGTACTTC. It translates to CASSSQGFETQYF.

The V and J genes are TRBV7-6 and TRBJ2-7; tentative D call: TRBD1 (6 bases). V was pared by 1 base and J by 0 bases, with 7 bases between. This CDR3 is 14 amino acids long. Germline V gene sequence: CDR1 SGHVS, CDR2 FNYEAQ. The CDR3 DNA reads TGTGCCAGCAGCTTAGGACAGGCCTCCTACGAGCAGTACTTC. Protein: CASSLGQASYEQYF.

The J gene is TRBJ2-3, the V gene TRBV15, with D hard to call. V lost 6 bases to trimming and J lost 2 bases, with 9 bases between them. The germline CDR1 and CDR2 sequences are LNHNV and YYDKDF (reference sequence). This CDR3 region has 13 residues. CDR3 DNA: TGTGCCACCAGGCTAGGATTCACAGATACGCAGTATTTT. This codes for CATRLGFTDTQYF.

The V gene is TRBV11-2, the J gene TRBJ1-2; D is undetermined. CDR1 and CDR2 from the germline V gene are SGHAT and FQNNGV. The CDR3 spans 12 residues. V shed 2 bases and J shed 8 bases, with 9 bases lying between them. The CDR3 coding sequence is TGTGCCAGCAGCTTAACAGAATGGGGCTACACCTTC. Translated, it gives CASSLTEWGYTF.

The CDR3 region has the DNA TGTGCCACCCAAGGGAGGGATAATTCACCCCTCCACTTT. This codes for CATQGRDNSPLHF. The V and J genes are TRBV6-5 and TRBJ1-6; D gene uncertain. V gave up 10 bases and J gave up 5 bases, with 12 bases separating them. The CDR3 covers 13 residues. CDR1 is MNHEY, CDR2 SVGAGI, per germline.

J is TRBJ2-1 and V is TRBV18; 7 bases match TRBD2. Germline lookup yields CDR1 KGHSH and CDR2 LQKENI. The V segment lost 2 bases and the J segment 3 bases; nucleotides outside the gene matches: 22. The CDR3 sequence is 21 residues long. CDR3 in DNA: TGTGCCAGCTCACCAAGAGATCAGGGAGGGGTGCCCCCCCTCGACTACAATGAGCAGTTCTTC. It translates to CASSPRDQGGVPPLDYNEQFF.

The chain joins TRBV14 to TRBJ1-2; tentatively, D is TRBD1 (5 bases). Germline V gene data show CDR1 as SGHDN and CDR2 as FVKESK. CDR3 length: 12 amino acids. The germline V and J ends were trimmed by 4 bases and 8 bases, with 11 bases remaining between them. CDR3 DNA sequence: TGTGCCAGCAGCCGGGGCTCTGGGGGCTACACCTTC. It translates to CASSRGSGGYTF. Supplemented by reference TRBV14 and TRBJ1-2, the full variable domain reads EAGVTQFPSHSVIEKGQTVTLRCDPISGHDNLYWYRRVMGKEIKFLLHFVKESKQDESGMPNNRFLAERTGGTYSTLKVQPAELEDSGVYFCASSRGSGGYTFGSGTRLTVV.